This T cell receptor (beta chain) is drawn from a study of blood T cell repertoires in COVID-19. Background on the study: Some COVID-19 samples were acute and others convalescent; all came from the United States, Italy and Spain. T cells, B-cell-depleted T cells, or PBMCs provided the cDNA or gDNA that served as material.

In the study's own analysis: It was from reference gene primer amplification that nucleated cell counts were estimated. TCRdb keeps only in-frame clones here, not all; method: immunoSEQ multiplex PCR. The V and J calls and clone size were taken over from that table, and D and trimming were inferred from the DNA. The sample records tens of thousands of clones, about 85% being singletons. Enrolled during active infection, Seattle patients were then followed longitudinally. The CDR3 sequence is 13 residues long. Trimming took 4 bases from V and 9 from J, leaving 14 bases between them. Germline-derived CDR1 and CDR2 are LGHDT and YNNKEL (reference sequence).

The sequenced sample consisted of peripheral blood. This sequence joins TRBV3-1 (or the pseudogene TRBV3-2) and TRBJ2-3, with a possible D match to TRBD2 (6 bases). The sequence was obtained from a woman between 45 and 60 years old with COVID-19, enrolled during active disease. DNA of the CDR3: TGTGCCAGCAGCCTAACCCGGGGAGGCACGCAGTATTTT. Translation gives CASSLTRGGTQYF.